The clone carrying this TCR beta chain was recorded many times. The antigen is not known. Time point specified: pre-sensitization, week 0. Treatment described: therapeutic diphenylcyclopropenone sensitization with weekly scalp DPC. Blood sampling preceded each patch test application. These data belong to a study of human T cells and chemical hapten exposure. Findings of the study overall: Relative to controls, expanded TCRs formed significantly more large CDR3 similarity clusters.

In TCRdb, the RACE reads were re-called with MiXCR into one record per CDR3 protein. The sample lists 89,000 or so distinct CDR3 sequences, about 8.5% occurring once. The CDR3 length is 15 residues. Trimming stripped 4 bases from V and 7 bases from J, with 17 bases between. Germline CDR1 LGHNA, CDR2 YNFKEQ. The source material was whole blood, sampled in connection with sensitization to the hapten diphenylcyclopropenone (DPC). The sequence came from a man aged 35-49 years with alopecia areata. Some clones in this sample may be carry-over from other donors' samples. J is TRBJ1-5 and V is TRBV4-2; D ambiguous. The chain's CDR3 is CASSPSRSGVQPQHF. The CDR3 region has the DNA TGTGCCAGCAGCCCGTCGAGGTCCGGGGTCCAGCCCCAGCATTTT.